The 12 T cell receptor beta chains below come from one sample, sequenced in a study of Ad26.COV2.S vaccination and SARS-CoV-2 variants. Profiled with immunoSEQ multiplex PCR; TCRdb holds only in-frame clones, not every one. Among 400,000 or so clones listed, 75% to 90% were seen once. Specified treatment: some 19 received Ad26.COV2.S at low or high dose, single or two shots; roughly five received placebo; per-sample allocation not given. Following the first vaccine or placebo injection, samples were taken on day 63. The sequenced sample was peripheral blood, obtained in a trial of Ad26.COV2.S vaccine versus placebo. The receptors come from a person between 18 and 60 years old who received the Ad26.COV2.S COVID-19 vaccine or a placebo.

The J gene is TRBJ1-2, the V gene TRBV9; perhaps TRBD1 as D (5 bases). The CDR3 loop spans 17 amino acids. Trimming removed 0 bases at V and 5 bases at J, with 20 bases between. Germline V lookup: CDR1 SGDLS, CDR2 YYNGEE. The CDR3 nucleotides are TGTGCCAGCAGCGTAGCTAACGGGGCCAGGGTGGGGTATGGCTACACCTTC. Its protein product is CASSVANGARVGYGYTF. The entire variable domain, with the rest obtained from reference TRBV9 and TRBJ1-2, is as follows: DSGVTQTPKHLITATGQRVTLRCSPRSGDLSVYWYQQSLDQGLQFLIQYYNGEERAKGNILERFSAQQFPDLHSELNLSSLELGDSALYFCASSVANGARVGYGYTFGSGTRLTVV.

The chain employs TRBV25-1 and TRBJ1-3, with D tentatively TRBD1 (5 bases). CDR1 and CDR2 (germline): MGHDK, SYGVNS. This CDR3 spans 13 amino acids. Trimming removed 2 bases from V and 7 bases from J, with 9 bases in between. CDR3 region: CASSEVGGNTIYF. The CDR3 region has the DNA TGTGCCAGCAGTGAAGTTGGGGGGAACACCATATATTTT.

The chain links TRBV6-5 to TRBJ1-3; 8 bases align to TRBD1. Trimming took 10 bases from V and 0 from J; bases not matched to a gene: 5. This CDR3 contains 14 residues. Germline-derived CDR1 and CDR2 are MNHEY and SVGAGI. The DNA of the CDR3 is TGTGCCACTGGGACAGGTGGCTCTGGAAACACCATATATTTT. Residues: CATGTGGSGNTIYF.

This clone appeared a few times. V and J are TRBV4-2 and TRBJ2-3, with 14 bases that match TRBD2. V lost 3 bases, J lost 3 bases, and 2 bases stayed unmatched. Germline V gene sequence: CDR1 LGHNA, CDR2 YNFKEQ. The CDR3 covers 16 residues. The CDR3 region is CASSQGLAGATDTQYF. The CDR3 DNA follows: TGTGCCAGCAGCCAGGGACTAGCGGGGGCGACAGATACGCAGTATTTT.

A few counts support this clone. Here the CDR3 DNA reads TGTGCCAGTAGCCGAAGACAGGGGAAGGATGGCTACACCTTC. Translated: CASSRRQGKDGYTF. The J gene is TRBJ1-2, the V gene TRBV19; 8 nucleotides align to TRBD1. CDR3 length: 14 residues. Germline V CDR1 and CDR2: LNHDA, SQIVND (reference sequence). The junction had 9 bases not matched to a gene; V was cut back by 6 bases and J by 6 bases.

The rearrangement joins TRBV7-6 to TRBJ2-1; a weak D match, TRBD2 (6 bases). Germline values: CDR1 SGHVS, CDR2 FNYEAQ. Trimming stripped 4 bases from V and 6 bases from J, with 19 bases between. This CDR3 spans 16 amino acids. The CDR3 sequence: CASSSPLGSGRNEQFF. The CDR3 nucleotides are TGTGCCAGCAGCTCCCCCCTAGGGAGCGGGCGCAATGAGCAGTTCTTC.

Worth noting for this clone: This sample also contains other DNA sequences that code for the same CDR3. The chain couples TRBV14 to TRBJ1-2, with D unresolved. Deletions cut 3 bases from V and 5 bases from J, with 4 bases between. Germline CDR1 is SGHDN and CDR2 is FVKESK. CDR3 length equals 11 residues. DNA for the CDR3: TGTGCCAGCAGCCAGGGGTATGGCTACACCTTC. Translated: CASSQGYGYTF. The variable domain in full, with the rest retrieved from reference TRBV14 and TRBJ1-2, is EAGVTQFPSHSVIEKGQTVTLRCDPISGHDNLYWYRRVMGKEIKFLLHFVKESKQDESGMPNNRFLAERTGGTYSTLKVQPAELEDSGVYFCASSQGYGYTFGSGTRLTVV.

CDR3 protein: CASSYKTEAFF. In nucleotides, the CDR3 is TGTGCCAGCAGTTACAAGACAGAAGCTTTCTTT. The gene calls are TRBV6-6 and TRBJ1-1; D not resolved. Germline assignment: CDR1 MNHNY and CDR2 SVGAGI (reference sequence). Trimming pared 2 bases from V and 8 bases from J, leaving 6 bases between. The CDR3 is 11 amino acids.

Points on this clone: Germline is not matched at one junction end, which may reflect a read error. The chain combines TRBV6-5 with TRBJ1-6, with 8 bases lining up with TRBD1. CDR1 MNHEY and CDR2 SVGAGI come from the germline V gene. The CDR3 has 15 residues. CDR3 amino acids: CVSSYTGGYNSPLHF. CDR3 bases: TGTGTCAGCAGTTACACAGGGGGGTATAATTCACCCCTCCACTTT.

Here the CDR3 reads CASSQQGAGTQYF. The CDR3 nucleotides are TGTGCCAGCAGCCAACAGGGGGCCGGGACCCAGTACTTC. The rearrangement uses TRBV6-5 and TRBJ2-5; 9 nucleotides line up with TRBD1. CDR1 and CDR2 from the germline V gene are MNHEY and SVGAGI. After removal of 6 bases from V and 7 bases from J, the junction contained 6 bases not matched to a gene. The CDR3 consists of 13 residues.

This chain links TRBV6-2 or TRBV6-3 with TRBJ1-1; unclear D gene. V dropped 2 bases and J dropped 4 bases, with 11 bases sitting between them. The CDR3 sequence is 14 residues long. CDR1 is MNHEY and CDR2 is SVGEGT in the germline V gene. For the CDR3, the DNA is TGTGCCAGCAGTTACCCGGATAGCGGCACTGAAGCTTTCTTT. It yields the protein CASSYPDSGTEAFF.

The V gene is TRBV7-8, the J gene TRBJ2-5; 10 bases agree with TRBD2. Trimming at V came to 3 bases and at J to 5 bases, leaving 15 bases not matched to a gene. Germline assignment: CDR1 SGHVS and CDR2 FQNEAQ. The CDR3 length is 18 residues. The CDR3, as DNA: TGTGCCAGCAGCTTGGTGGCTAGCGGGGGCCTCTTGAAGGAGACCCAGTACTTC. Its protein is CASSLVASGGLLKETQYF. The variable domain in full, completed from reference TRBV7-8 and TRBJ2-5, reads GAGVSQSPRYKVAKRGQDVALRCDPISGHVSLFWYQQALGQGPEFLTYFQNEAQLDKSGLPSDRFFAERPEGSVSTLKIQRTQQEDSAVYLCASSLVASGGLLKETQYFGPGTRLLVL.